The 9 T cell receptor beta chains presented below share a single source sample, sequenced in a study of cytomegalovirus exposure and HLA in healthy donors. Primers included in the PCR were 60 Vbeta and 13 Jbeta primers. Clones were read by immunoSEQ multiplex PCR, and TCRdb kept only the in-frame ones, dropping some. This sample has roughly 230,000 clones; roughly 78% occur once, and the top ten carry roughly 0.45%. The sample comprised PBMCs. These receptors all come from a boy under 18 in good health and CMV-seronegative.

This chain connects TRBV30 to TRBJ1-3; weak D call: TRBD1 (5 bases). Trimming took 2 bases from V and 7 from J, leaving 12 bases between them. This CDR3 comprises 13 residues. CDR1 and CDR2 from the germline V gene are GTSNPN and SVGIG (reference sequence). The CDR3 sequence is CAWSLQGGNTIYF. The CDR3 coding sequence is TGTGCCTGGAGTTTGCAGGGAGGGAACACCATATATTTT. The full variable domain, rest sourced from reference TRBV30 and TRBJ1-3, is SQTIHQWPATLVQPVGSPLSLECTVEGTSNPNLYWYRQAAGRGLQLLFYSVGIGQISSEVPQNLSASRPQDRQFILSSKKLLLSDSGFYLCAWSLQGGNTIYFGEGSWLTVV.

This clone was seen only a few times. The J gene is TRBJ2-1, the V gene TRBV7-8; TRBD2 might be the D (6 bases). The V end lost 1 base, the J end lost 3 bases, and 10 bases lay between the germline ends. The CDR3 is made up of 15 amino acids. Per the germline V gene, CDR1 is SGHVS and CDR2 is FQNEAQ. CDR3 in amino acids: CASSLVPSDYNEQFF. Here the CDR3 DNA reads TGTGCCAGCAGCTTAGTGCCTAGCGACTACAATGAGCAGTTCTTC.

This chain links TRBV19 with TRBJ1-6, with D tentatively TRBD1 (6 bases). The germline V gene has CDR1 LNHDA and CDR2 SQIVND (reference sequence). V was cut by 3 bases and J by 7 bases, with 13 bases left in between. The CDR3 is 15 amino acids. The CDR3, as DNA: TGTGCCAGTAGTATCGCGACAGGATCGAATTCACCCCTCCACTTT. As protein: CASSIATGSNSPLHF.

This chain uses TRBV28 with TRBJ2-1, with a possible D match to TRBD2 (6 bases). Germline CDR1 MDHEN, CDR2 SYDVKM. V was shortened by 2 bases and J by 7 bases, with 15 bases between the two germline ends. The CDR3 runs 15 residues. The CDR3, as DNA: TGTGCCAGCAGTTTAATTCAAGGAGGGTTTAATGAGCAGTTCTTC. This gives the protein CASSLIQGGFNEQFF.

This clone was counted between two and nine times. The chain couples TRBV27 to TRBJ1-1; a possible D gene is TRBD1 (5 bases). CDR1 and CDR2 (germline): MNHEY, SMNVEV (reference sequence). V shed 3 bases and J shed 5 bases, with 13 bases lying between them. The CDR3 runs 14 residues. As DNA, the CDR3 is TGTGCCAGCAGTTTTGGGGGGGTTGGGACTGAAGCTTTCTTT. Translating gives CASSFGGVGTEAFF.

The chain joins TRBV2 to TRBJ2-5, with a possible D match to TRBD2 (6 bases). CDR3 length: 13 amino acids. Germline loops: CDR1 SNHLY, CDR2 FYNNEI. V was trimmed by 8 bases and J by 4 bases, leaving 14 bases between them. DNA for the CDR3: TGTGCCAGCCGACGTCTGGGGGGAGAGACCCAGTACTTC. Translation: CASRRLGGETQYF. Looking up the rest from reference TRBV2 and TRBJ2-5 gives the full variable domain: EPEVTQTPSHQVTQMGQEVILRCVPISNHLYFYWYRQILGQKVEFLVSFYNNEISEKSEIFDDQFSVERPDGSNFTLKIRSTKLEDSAMYFCASRRLGGETQYFGPGTRLLVL.

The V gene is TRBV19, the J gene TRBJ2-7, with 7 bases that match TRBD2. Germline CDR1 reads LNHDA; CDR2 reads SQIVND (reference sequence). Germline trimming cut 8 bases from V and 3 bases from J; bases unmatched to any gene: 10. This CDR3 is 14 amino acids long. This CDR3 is CASARGDLSYEQYF. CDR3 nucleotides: TGTGCCAGTGCTCGGGGGGACCTTAGCTACGAGCAGTACTTC.

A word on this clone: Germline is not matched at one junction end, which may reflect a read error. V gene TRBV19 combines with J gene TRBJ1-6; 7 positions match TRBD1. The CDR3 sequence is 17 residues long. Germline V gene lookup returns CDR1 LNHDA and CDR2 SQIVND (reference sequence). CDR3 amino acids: CASSVDREALYNSPLHF. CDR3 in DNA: TGTGCCAGTAGTGTAGACAGGGAAGCTCTTTATAATTCACCCCTCCACTTT.

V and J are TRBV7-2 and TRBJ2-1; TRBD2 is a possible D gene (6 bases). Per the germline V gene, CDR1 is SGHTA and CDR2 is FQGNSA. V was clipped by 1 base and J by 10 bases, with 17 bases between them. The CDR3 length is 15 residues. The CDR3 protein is CASSLGSGEAAEQFF. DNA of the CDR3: TGTGCCAGCAGCTTAGGCTCTGGGGAGGCGGCGGAGCAGTTCTTC. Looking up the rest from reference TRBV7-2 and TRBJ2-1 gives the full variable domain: GAGVSQSPSNKVTEKGKDVELRCDPISGHTALYWYRQSLGQGLEFLIYFQGNSAPDKSGLPSDRFSAERTGGSVSTLTIQRTQQEDSAVYLCASSLGSGEAAEQFFGPGTRLTVL.